This T cell receptor (beta chain) was found in a study of neoadjuvant anti-PD-1 for oral cavity cancer. TCRdb's copy holds only in-frame clones and misses some; the assay was immunoSEQ multiplex PCR. The table includes about 9,300 clones, around 63% detected once. The germline V and J ends were trimmed by 5 bases and 3 bases, with 17 bases remaining between them. Germline V gene sequence: CDR1 MNHEY, CDR2 SMNVEV (reference sequence). The CDR3 is 15 amino acids. Sequencing used tumor tissue, obtained before nivolumab (anti-PD-1) treatment. The clonotype comes from a person between 35 and 79 years old with oral cavity squamous cell carcinoma. The V gene is TRBV27, the J gene TRBJ2-7; possibly TRBD1 or TRBD2 for D (6 bases each). The CDR3 DNA is TGTGCCAGCAGTCACCCTCAGGAGGGGGACTACGAGCAGTACTTC. This codes for CASSHPQEGDYEQYF.